This TCR beta chain emerged from a study of blood T cell repertoires in COVID-19. The CDR3 is 17 residues long. Germline V CDR1 and CDR2: SGHVS, FQNEAQ. Trimming removed 1 base from V and 3 bases from J; junction bases left unmatched: 10. Original data processing: Reference gene primer amplification in the assay estimated nucleated cell counts. The data were produced by immunoSEQ multiplex PCR, yet TCRdb's version contains in-frame clones alone and is incomplete. V, J and clone size derive from that table, while D and trimming were established from the DNA sequence. The sample yields 250,000 or so clones, approximately 90% seen once.

Sequencing was performed on PBMCs or T cells enriched from blood (not recorded which). The rearrangement joins TRBV7-8 to TRBJ1-2; 8 bases fit TRBD1. The TCR sequence derives from a woman aged 25 to 39 with acute COVID-19. CDR3 loop: CASSLDLIEDRDYGYTF. In DNA form, the CDR3 reads TGTGCCAGCAGCTTAGACCTGATAGAGGACAGGGACTATGGCTACACCTTC.